One and the same sample provided the 27 T cell receptor beta chains below, sequenced in a study of blood T cell repertoires in COVID-19. Profiling relied on immunoSEQ multiplex PCR, and the TCRdb table lists in-frame clones only, not all of them. Counted here are nearly 350,000 clones, about nine tenths occurring once; the ten biggest clones make up about 6.9%. Sequences were obtained from peripheral blood. The receptors come from a woman aged 45-59 years with COVID-19, enrolled during active disease.

The V and J genes are TRBV18 and TRBJ1-5; 7 nucleotides align to TRBD1. Losses at the gene ends were 2 bases for V and 4 bases for J; bases not matched to a gene: 8. The CDR3 runs 16 residues. Germline V gives CDR1 KGHSH, CDR2 LQKENI. The CDR3, as DNA: TGTGCCAGCTCACCAACAACAGGGGCTGGGAATCAGCCCCAGCATTTT. Translation: CASSPTTGAGNQPQHF.

V is TRBV12-3 or TRBV12-4 and J is TRBJ2-7; D call uncertain. This CDR3 region has 11 residues. V shed 5 bases and J shed 6 bases, with 8 bases lying between them. The DNA of the CDR3 is TGTGCCAGCAGTCTGCCCGGCGAGCAGTACTTC. This codes for CASSLPGEQYF.

The chain employs TRBV5-6 and TRBJ2-2; TRBD1 is a possible D gene (5 bases). V dropped 0 bases and J dropped 4 bases, with 7 bases sitting between them. CDR1 and CDR2 from the germline V gene are SGHDT and YYEEEE. There are 14 residues in the CDR3. The CDR3 coding sequence is TGTGCCAGCAGCTTGGCAGGGTTCACCGGGGAGCTGTTTTTT. Translating it yields CASSLAGFTGELFF.

The chain joins TRBV6-5 to TRBJ2-1; 13 nucleotides match TRBD2. Losses at the gene ends were 4 bases for V and 6 bases for J; bases not matched to a gene: 0. The CDR3 runs 14 residues. Germline V gene sequence: CDR1 MNHEY, CDR2 SVGAGI. The CDR3: CASSWTSGSNEQFF. The DNA for the CDR3 is TGTGCCAGCAGTTGGACTAGCGGGAGCAATGAGCAGTTCTTC.

The chain links TRBV29-1 to TRBJ2-7; 9 nucleotides line up with TRBD2. V lost 4 bases and J lost 3; bases outside the gene matches: 10. CDR1 SQVTM and CDR2 ANQGSEA come from the germline V gene. The CDR3 sequence is 15 residues long. The CDR3 protein is CSVGELAGGHYEQYF. The CDR3 bases are TGCAGCGTTGGTGAACTAGCGGGCGGACACTACGAGCAGTACTTC.

The gene calls are TRBV25-1 and TRBJ2-1; a weak D match, TRBD1 (6 bases). The CDR3 extends over 13 amino acids. CDR1 and CDR2 from the germline V gene are MGHDK and SYGVNS. The V end lost 4 bases, the J end lost 5 bases, and 9 bases lay between the germline ends. The CDR3 bases are TGTGCCAGCAGTGGGACAGCGAACAATGAGCAGTTCTTC. Translated, it gives CASSGTANNEQFF.

The gene calls are TRBV7-8 and TRBJ2-3, with 8 bases lining up with TRBD2. The CDR3 totals 16 residues. J lost 4 bases, V lost 0 bases, and 6 bases had no gene match. CDR1 and CDR2 from the germline V gene are SGHVS and FQNEAQ. CDR3 protein: CASSLAGSGRSDTQYF. The CDR3 DNA reads as TGTGCCAGCAGCTTAGCGGGAAGCGGGAGATCAGATACGCAGTATTTT.

This clone has a handful of counts. This sequence joins TRBV6-5 and TRBJ1-1; 8 nucleotides line up with TRBD1. Germline V gene data show CDR1 as MNHEY and CDR2 as SVGAGI. This CDR3 comprises 16 residues. The ends lost 2 bases at V and 1 base at J; junction bases unmatched: 6. Written as DNA, the CDR3 is TGTGCCAGCAGTTACGGGACAGGAGGTGGGAACACTGAAGCTTTCTTT. Translating gives CASSYGTGGGNTEAFF.

The chain combines TRBV3-1 (or the pseudogene TRBV3-2) with TRBJ2-7; maybe TRBD1 (5 bases). The germline CDR1 and CDR2 sequences are LGHDT and YNNKEL (reference sequence). V was cut by 0 bases and J by 1 base, with 7 bases left in between. CDR3 size: 14 residues. CDR3 region: CASSQDGASYEQYF. The CDR3 region has the DNA TGTGCCAGCAGCCAAGATGGGGCGTCCTACGAGCAGTACTTC.

V gene TRBV9 combines with J gene TRBJ2-7; D is ambiguous. The V and J ends lost 0 bases and 2 bases respectively, with 9 bases between them. This CDR3 has 14 amino acids. The germline V gene has CDR1 SGDLS and CDR2 YYNGEE. The CDR3 nucleotides are TGTGCCAGCAGCGTAGGAGGAGACCCCTACGAGCAGTACTTC. It codes for CASSVGGDPYEQYF.

The chain carries TRBV5-1 and TRBJ1-2; 10 nucleotides agree with TRBD1. The length of the CDR3 is 13 residues. CDR1 SGHRS and CDR2 YFSETQ come from the germline V gene. The V segment lost 4 bases and the J segment 7 bases; nucleotides outside the gene matches: 4. DNA for the CDR3: TGCGCCAGCAGCCCGGGACAGGGGATTGGCTACACCTTC. Residues: CASSPGQGIGYTF. The variable domain in full, with the rest retrieved from reference TRBV5-1 and TRBJ1-2, is KAGVTQTPRYLIKTRGQQVTLSCSPISGHRSVSWYQQTPGQGLQFLFEYFSETQRNKGNFPGRFSGRQFSNSRSEMNVSTLELGDSALYLCASSPGQGIGYTFGSGTRLTVV.

J is TRBJ1-5 and V is TRBV29-1; 7 bases agree with TRBD1. V shed 4 bases, J shed 0 bases, and the junction held 6 bases outside the gene matches. The CDR3 loop spans 15 amino acids. Germline V gene lookup returns CDR1 SQVTM and CDR2 ANQGSEA. Written as DNA, the CDR3 is TGCAGCGTTGGGGGTGACAGGGATAGCAATCAGCCCCAGCATTTT. Translated, it gives CSVGGDRDSNQPQHF.

The gene calls are TRBV6-1 and TRBJ2-7; TRBD2 aligns across 12 bases. V lost 1 base to trimming and J lost 3 bases; unmatched junction nucleotides: 1. The germline V gene has CDR1 MNHNS and CDR2 SASEGT. The CDR3 is made up of 15 amino acids. This CDR3 reads CASSEGLAGVYEQYF. CDR3 nucleotides: TGTGCCAGCAGTGAAGGACTAGCGGGAGTCTACGAGCAGTACTTC.

The chain is built from TRBV30 and TRBJ2-7, with D perhaps TRBD2 (6 bases). V was shortened by 1 base and J by 2 bases, with 12 bases between the two germline ends. The CDR3 is 14 residues long. Germline values: CDR1 GTSNPN, CDR2 SVGIG (reference sequence). Written as DNA, the CDR3 is TGTGCCTGGAGTGGGGAGGCAACGGCCTACGAGCAGTACTTC. As protein: CAWSGEATAYEQYF. The full variable domain, rest sourced from reference TRBV30 and TRBJ2-7, is SQTIHQWPATLVQPVGSPLSLECTVEGTSNPNLYWYRQAAGRGLQLLFYSVGIGQISSEVPQNLSASRPQDRQFILSSKKLLLSDSGFYLCAWSGEATAYEQYFGPGTRLTVT.

The rearrangement links TRBV5-4 to TRBJ1-2; D remains unclear. The CDR3 sequence is 13 residues long. V lost 5 bases to trimming and J lost 3 bases, with 11 bases between them. CDR1 SGHNT and CDR2 YYREEE come from the germline V gene (reference sequence). CDR3 region: CASSFDGDYGYTF. The CDR3 DNA is TGTGCCAGCAGTTTCGACGGGGACTATGGCTACACCTTC.

The chain recombines TRBV27 with TRBJ2-3, with D possibly TRBD1 on 5 matching bases. Deletions cut 8 bases from V and 5 bases from J, with 20 bases between. Germline values: CDR1 MNHEY, CDR2 SMNVEV (reference sequence). There are 15 residues in the CDR3. As DNA, the CDR3 is TGTGCCAGCGGACAAGGGGCCGACCGGAGAGATACGCAGTATTTT. It specifies CASGQGADRRDTQYF.

The genes are TRBV7-9 and TRBJ2-4, with D possibly TRBD2 on 5 matching bases. Germline V gene sequence: CDR1 SEHNR, CDR2 FQNEAQ (reference sequence). Trimming removed 5 bases from V and 1 base from J, with 12 bases in between. The CDR3 loop spans 15 amino acids. The CDR3 spells CASSRVIAAKNIQYF. CDR3 nucleotides: TGTGCCAGCAGCCGAGTCATAGCGGCCAAAAACATTCAGTACTTC.

This clone was observed a single time. The rearrangement uses TRBV5-4 and TRBJ1-5; perhaps TRBD1 as D (6 bases). V was pared by 9 bases and J by 2 bases, with 21 bases between. Germline lookup yields CDR1 SGHNT and CDR2 YYREEE (reference sequence). The CDR3 totals 16 residues. The CDR3 region has the DNA TGTGCCACCGGTAGGGGGGGAGGGATGGGCAATCAGCCCCAGCATTTT. Protein product: CATGRGGGMGNQPQHF.

The chain joins TRBV2 to TRBJ2-1; D not resolved. Trimming removed 0 bases at V and 0 bases at J, with 3 bases between. The germline V gene encodes CDR1 SNHLY and CDR2 FYNNEI. The CDR3 spans 14 residues. CDR3 residues: CASSEASSYNEQFF. CDR3 DNA: TGTGCCAGCAGTGAAGCCTCCTCCTACAATGAGCAGTTCTTC.

The table lists this clone with a count of one. V and J are TRBV24-1 and TRBJ2-1; possibly TRBD1 for D (6 bases). CDR1 KGHDR and CDR2 SFDVKD come from the germline V gene. V was trimmed by 4 bases and J by 4 bases, leaving 10 bases between them. CDR3 length: 14 amino acids. The CDR3 loop is CATSDQDSYNEQFF. In nucleotides, the CDR3 is TGTGCCACCAGTGACCAGGACAGTTACAATGAGCAGTTCTTC.

J is TRBJ2-7 and V is TRBV29-1; TRBD1 is a possible D gene (6 bases). V lost 6 bases and J 2 bases, leaving 11 bases between the germline ends. Germline assignment: CDR1 SQVTM and CDR2 ANQGSEA. The CDR3 is 12 amino acids. CDR3 amino acids: CSVRTATYEQYF. The CDR3 DNA sequence: TGCAGCGTACGGACAGCAACCTACGAGCAGTACTTC.

The genes are TRBV5-6 and TRBJ1-5, with TRBD1 identical over 7 bases. This CDR3 region has 17 residues. CDR1 SGHDT and CDR2 YYEEEE come from the germline V gene. J lost 4 bases, V lost 4 bases, and 14 bases had no gene match. The CDR3: CASSPGKGAYSNQPQHF. The DNA for the CDR3 is TGTGCCAGCAGCCCAGGGAAGGGGGCCTACTCGAATCAGCCCCAGCATTTT.

The rearrangement uses TRBV18 and TRBJ2-3; 9 bases are shared with TRBD1. V lost 2 bases to trimming and J lost 4 bases; unmatched junction nucleotides: 1. Germline V gene sequence: CDR1 KGHSH, CDR2 LQKENI. The CDR3 runs to 14 residues. CDR3 sequence: CASSPRQGADTQYF. In nucleotides, the CDR3 is TGTGCCAGCTCACCAAGACAGGGGGCAGATACGCAGTATTTT.

The V call is TRBV6-5, the J call TRBJ1-2, with D unclear. The CDR3 covers 12 residues. The V end lost 6 bases, the J end lost 5 bases, and 10 bases lay between the germline ends. Germline values: CDR1 MNHEY, CDR2 SVGAGI. The CDR3 DNA reads TGTGCCAGCAGAAACACAGCATATGGCTACACCTTC. It specifies CASRNTAYGYTF.

Here the CDR3 reads CASSRSGDLNTGELFF. CDR3 nucleotide sequence: TGTGCCAGCAGCCGATCAGGCGACCTGAACACCGGGGAGCTGTTTTTT. This chain connects TRBV28 to TRBJ2-2; D not certain. The CDR3 runs 16 residues. V shed 6 bases and J shed 1 base, with 15 bases lying between them. CDR1 is MDHEN and CDR2 is SYDVKM in the germline V gene. The whole variable domain, filled in from reference TRBV28 and TRBJ2-2, reads DVKVTQSSRYLVKRTGEKVFLECVQDMDHENMFWYRQDPGLGLRLIYFSYDVKMKEKGDIPEGYSVSREKKERFSLILESASTNQTSMYLCASSRSGDLNTGELFFGEGSRLTVL.

The J gene is TRBJ2-5, the V gene TRBV18; 11 nucleotides line up with TRBD1. The germline CDR1 and CDR2 sequences are KGHSH and LQKENI. The CDR3 runs to 17 residues. V lost 2 bases to trimming and J lost 5 bases; unmatched junction nucleotides: 10. CDR3 bases: TGTGCCAGCTCACCATTAGTACGGACAGGGGGCAGGGAGACCCAGTACTTC. It codes for CASSPLVRTGGRETQYF.

The V and J genes are TRBV6-6 and TRBJ2-7, with 7 nucleotides matching TRBD1. CDR1 MNHNY and CDR2 SVGAGI come from the germline V gene (reference sequence). V lost 0 bases, J lost 4 bases, and 9 bases stayed unmatched. The CDR3 runs to 16 residues. The CDR3 region has the DNA TGTGCCAGCAGTTACTCTCATCAAGGGGGCATTTACGAGCAGTACTTC. Translation gives CASSYSHQGGIYEQYF.